A single T cell receptor (beta chain) is shown here with its context. Its antigen is unidentified. Germline V gives CDR1 MNHEY, CDR2 SVGAGI. There are 16 residues in the CDR3. V lost 2 bases to trimming and J lost 0 bases, with 13 bases between them. TCRdb's copy holds only in-frame clones and misses some; the assay was immunoSEQ multiplex PCR. The sample holds approximately 65,000 clones, roughly 92% seen once. These data belong to a study of PD-1 blockade in classical Hodgkin lymphoma. Findings and limits, study-wide: Patients starting nivolumab under 1 year after ASCT were excluded.

Specified time point: cycle 4 day 1 (C4D1), after 5 to 7 weeks of nivolumab. Brentuximab vedotin exposure varied, and every patient relapsed after autologous stem cell transplantation. The chain is built from TRBV6-5 and TRBJ1-1, with D maybe TRBD1 (5 bases). The source of this sequence is a human donor with classical Hodgkin lymphoma. Sample: peripheral blood mononuclear cells (PBMCs), taken before the fourth cycle of nivolumab. CDR3 in DNA: TGTGCCAGCAGTTACGACCGGGACCTCATGAACACTGAAGCTTTCTTT. Its translation is CASSYDRDLMNTEAFF.